This T cell receptor beta chain came from a study of blood T cells in healthy people across ages. Overall study results and limits: PBMCs left unsorted prevented a conclusive naive versus antigen-experienced comparison. Older individuals had lower TCR beta diversity per million T cells (the decline was roughly linear).

This CDR3 is 17 amino acids long. Germline CDR1 is SGHTA and CDR2 is FQGTGA. Trimming shortened V by 2 bases and J by 1 base, and 16 bases separated the two germline ends. A second PCR, run for about 7 to 11 cycles, used a sample-barcoded 5' primer plus a J-beta primer mix. A single record per CDR3 protein comes from TCRdb applying MiXCR to the 5' RACE reads. The sample has 730,000 or so distinct CDR3 sequences, 35% to 50% seen once. This clonotype was recorded a few times. The antigen remains unidentified. Sequenced material: blood. This chain joins TRBV7-3 and TRBJ2-3; D possibly corresponds to TRBD1 (5 bases). The receptor was derived from a man aged 80 or over in good health. The DNA for the CDR3 is TGTGCCAGCAGCTTAGACGGTGTCAGGGTAGGCACAGATACGCAGTATTTT. Its protein product is CASSLDGVRVGTDTQYF.